The 10 T cell receptor beta chains below all came from one sample that was sequenced in a study of T cells in localized non-small cell lung cancer. The data were produced by immunoSEQ multiplex PCR, yet TCRdb's version contains in-frame clones alone and is incomplete. The sample carries around 53,000 clones, roughly 75% recorded once. The sequenced sample was PBMCs, obtained before any cancer treatment. The receptor set was obtained from a woman aged 35 to 69 with stage II lung adenocarcinoma.

This clone came up a few times. This sequence joins TRBV4-3 and TRBJ1-1; D remains unclear. Germline V gene sequence: CDR1 LGHNA, CDR2 YSLEER. Trimming shortened V by 1 base and J by 0 bases, and 6 bases separated the two germline ends. The CDR3 spans 14 residues. CDR3 sequence reads: CASSQGRLNTEAFF. The CDR3 region has the DNA TGCGCCAGCAGCCAAGGGCGGCTGAACACTGAAGCTTTCTTT.

V gene TRBV5-6 combines with J gene TRBJ1-2; possibly TRBD1 for D (5 bases). CDR3 length: 15 residues. Per the germline V gene, CDR1 is SGHDT and CDR2 is YYEEEE. V gave up 0 bases and J gave up 5 bases, with 14 bases separating them. The DNA for the CDR3 is TGTGCCAGCAGCTTGGGGGGACCGGCCGCATATGGCTACACCTTC. Translation: CASSLGGPAAYGYTF.

The rearrangement joins TRBV18 to TRBJ2-5; D is uncertain. The CDR3 is 14 amino acids. V lost 6 bases to trimming and J lost 3 bases, with 14 bases between them. CDR1 and CDR2 (germline): KGHSH, LQKENI. CDR3 in amino acids: CASSTQSGEETQYF. The CDR3 coding sequence is TGTGCCAGCTCGACTCAAAGTGGGGAAGAGACCCAGTACTTC.

The chain combines TRBV5-6 with TRBJ2-1, with D possibly being TRBD2 (5 bases). CDR1 SGHDT and CDR2 YYEEEE come from the germline V gene. The CDR3 is 13 amino acids. Between the trimmed V and J ends, which lost 0 bases and 6 bases, there was a span of 7 bases. DNA of the CDR3: TGTGCCAGCAGCTTGGTTCGGGGCAATGAGCAGTTCTTC. Its translation: CASSLVRGNEQFF.

V is TRBV7-3 and J is TRBJ2-1, with D possibly TRBD1 on 6 matching bases. The CDR3 contains 15 residues. Germline CDR1 SGHTA, CDR2 FQGTGA. Trimming took off 3 bases at V and 0 bases at J, with 9 bases between the two ends. The CDR3 here is CASSFGQSSYNEQFF. In DNA form, the CDR3 reads TGTGCCAGCAGCTTCGGACAGAGCTCCTACAATGAGCAGTTCTTC.

As DNA, the CDR3 is TGCGCCAGCAGCTTGGGACAGGGGGCCGGGGAGCTGTTTTTT. Translating it yields CASSLGQGAGELFF. The rearrangement joins TRBV5-1 to TRBJ2-2, with 9 bases that match TRBD1. The germline CDR1 and CDR2 sequences are SGHRS and YFSETQ. This CDR3 has 14 amino acids. V shed 0 bases and J 6 bases; nucleotides not matched to a gene: 0. The full variable domain, with the rest looked up from reference TRBV5-1 and TRBJ2-2, is KAGVTQTPRYLIKTRGQQVTLSCSPISGHRSVSWYQQTPGQGLQFLFEYFSETQRNKGNFPGRFSGRQFSNSRSEMNVSTLELGDSALYLCASSLGQGAGELFFGEGSRLTVL.

The chain links TRBV5-5 to TRBJ1-1; D perhaps matches TRBD1 (6 bases). The CDR3 covers 14 residues. The germline CDR1 and CDR2 sequences are SGHKS and YYEKEE (reference sequence). Trimming stripped 1 base from V and 5 bases from J, with 12 bases between. The CDR3 DNA follows: TGTGCCAGCAGCTTGTTGGGGGCAGTAACTGAAGCTTTCTTT. This sequence encodes CASSLLGAVTEAFF.

The V and J genes are TRBV2 and TRBJ1-2; D gene uncertain. CDR1 and CDR2 from the germline V gene are SNHLY and FYNNEI. Deletions cut 6 bases from V and 3 bases from J, with 8 bases between. The CDR3 consists of 12 residues. CDR3 residues: CASRREDYGYTF. CDR3 nucleotide sequence: TGTGCCAGCAGGAGGGAGGACTATGGCTACACCTTC. Filled out from reference TRBV2 and TRBJ1-2, the complete variable domain reads EPEVTQTPSHQVTQMGQEVILRCVPISNHLYFYWYRQILGQKVEFLVSFYNNEISEKSEIFDDQFSVERPDGSNFTLKIRSTKLEDSAMYFCASRREDYGYTFGSGTRLTVV.

The chain employs TRBV19 and TRBJ1-5; a weak D match, TRBD1 (6 bases). V was pared by 5 bases and J by 7 bases, with 9 bases between. The CDR3 contains 12 residues. Per germline, CDR1 LNHDA and CDR2 SQIVND (reference sequence). CDR3: CASSRQGQPQHF. The DNA of the CDR3 is TGTGCCAGTAGTCGGCAGGGGCAGCCCCAGCATTTT.

The V call is TRBV19, the J call TRBJ1-1, with TRBD1 matching over 10 bases. Germline lookup yields CDR1 LNHDA and CDR2 SQIVND (reference sequence). Unmatched junction bases numbered 3, after V lost 5 bases and J lost 3 bases. The CDR3 length is 14 residues. DNA for the CDR3: TGTGCCAGTAGTCGGACAGGGGGTGACACTGAAGCTTTCTTT. This gives the protein CASSRTGGDTEAFF.